This entry concerns a single TCR beta chain. Its specificity is unknown. The data derive from a study of a mutant IDH1 vaccine in newly diagnosed glioma. Study in general: Following radiotherapy alone, or alongside temozolomide cycles, vaccination was started after an interval of 4-6 weeks. Those enrolled had earlier been treated with radiotherapy, temozolomide, or both, mostly both. Study observations and caveats: A vaccine-induced immune response developed in approximately 94% of the patients. Pseudoprogression seemingly bore no relation to changes in top peripheral T cell clonotypes.

Profiled with immunoSEQ multiplex PCR; TCRdb holds only in-frame clones, not every one. The sample consists of approximately 11,000 clones, about 81% of them appearing once. CDR3 length: 16 residues. The ends were cut back, 4 bases at V and 9 bases at J, with 22 bases in the middle. CDR1 is GTSNPN and CDR2 is SVGIG in the germline V gene (reference sequence). Time point noted: week 47, end of study. Vaccination used 300 ug of mutant IDH1 20-mer peptide per dose, with topical imiquimod. Sequences were derived from PBMCs, sampled from a glioma patient whose treatment included an IDH1 peptide vaccine. The chain couples TRBV30 to TRBJ1-6; D remains unclear. The clonotype originates from a man aged 25-45 years with glioma. CDR3 in amino acids: CAWKFRSPGSGSPLHF. The CDR3 coding sequence is TGTGCCTGGAAGTTTCGGAGCCCCGGTTCGGGTTCACCCCTCCACTTT. The full variable domain, with the rest looked up from reference TRBV30 and TRBJ1-6, is SQTIHQWPATLVQPVGSPLSLECTVEGTSNPNLYWYRQAAGRGLQLLFYSVGIGQISSEVPQNLSASRPQDRQFILSSKKLLLSDSGFYLCAWKFRSPGSGSPLHFGNGTRLTVT.